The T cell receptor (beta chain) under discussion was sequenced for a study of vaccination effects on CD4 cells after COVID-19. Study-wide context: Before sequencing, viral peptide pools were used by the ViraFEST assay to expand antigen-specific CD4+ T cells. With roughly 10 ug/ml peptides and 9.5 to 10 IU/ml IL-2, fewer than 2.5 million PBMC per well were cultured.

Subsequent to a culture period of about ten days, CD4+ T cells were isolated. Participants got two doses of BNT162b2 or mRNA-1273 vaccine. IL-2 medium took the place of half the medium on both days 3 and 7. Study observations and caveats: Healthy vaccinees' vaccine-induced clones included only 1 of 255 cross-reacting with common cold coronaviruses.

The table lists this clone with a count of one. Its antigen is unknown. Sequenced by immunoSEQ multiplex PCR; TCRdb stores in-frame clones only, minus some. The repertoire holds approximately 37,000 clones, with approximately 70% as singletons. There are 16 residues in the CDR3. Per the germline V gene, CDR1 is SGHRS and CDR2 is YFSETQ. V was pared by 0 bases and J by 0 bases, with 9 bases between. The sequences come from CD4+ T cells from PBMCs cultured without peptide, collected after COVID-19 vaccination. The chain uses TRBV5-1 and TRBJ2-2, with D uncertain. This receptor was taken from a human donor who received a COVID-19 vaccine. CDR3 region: CASSLVKGTNTGELFF. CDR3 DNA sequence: TGCGCCAGCAGCTTGGTGAAGGGAACGAACACCGGGGAGCTGTTTTTT.